The following is a T cell receptor beta chain sequence with its context. This record belongs to a study of cytomegalovirus exposure and HLA in healthy donors. The CDR3 length is 13 residues. The V gene lost 0 bases and the J gene lost 10 bases, with 13 bases spanning the gap. Germline V lookup: CDR1 SGHRS, CDR2 YFSETQ. The PCR contained 60 Vbeta and 13 Jbeta primers. Assay used: immunoSEQ multiplex PCR; TCRdb lists only in-frame clones, some missing. The profile shows about 160,000 clones, roughly 70% of them singletons. The sequenced material came from PBMCs. The sequence derives from a woman in her forties or fifties in good health and CMV-seropositive. The chain recombines TRBV5-1 with TRBJ2-5; D remains unclear. CDR3 residues: CASSLGDSTRQYF. The CDR3 nucleotides read TGCGCCAGCAGCTTGGGAGATTCGACTCGCCAGTACTTC.